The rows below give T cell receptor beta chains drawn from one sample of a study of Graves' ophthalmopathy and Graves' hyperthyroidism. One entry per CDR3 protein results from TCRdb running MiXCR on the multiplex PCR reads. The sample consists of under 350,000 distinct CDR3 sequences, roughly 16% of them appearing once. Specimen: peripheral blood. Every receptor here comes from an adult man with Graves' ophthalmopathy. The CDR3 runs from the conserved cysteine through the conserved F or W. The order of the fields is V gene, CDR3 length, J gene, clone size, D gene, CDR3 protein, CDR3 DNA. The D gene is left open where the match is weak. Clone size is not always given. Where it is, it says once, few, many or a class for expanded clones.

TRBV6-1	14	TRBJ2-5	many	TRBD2	CASTYRGGQETQYF	TGTGCCAGCACCTACCGGGGGGGGCAAGAGACCCAGTACTTC
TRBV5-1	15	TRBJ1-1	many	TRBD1	CASRSGQGAGTEAFF	TGCGCCAGCAGGTCAGGACAGGGGGCAGGCACTGAAGCTTTCTTT
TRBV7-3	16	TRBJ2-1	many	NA	CASSPTQASSYNEQFF	TGTGCCAGCAGCCCGACCCAAGCCAGCTCCTACAATGAGCAGTTCTTC
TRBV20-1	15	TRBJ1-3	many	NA	CSARDWGTSGNTIYF	TGCAGTGCTAGAGATTGGGGAACGTCTGGAAACACCATATATTTT
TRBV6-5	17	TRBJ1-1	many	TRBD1	CASSSDRTPPSKTEAFF	TGTGCCAGCAGTTCGGACAGGACCCCCCCTAGCAAGACTGAAGCTTTCTTT
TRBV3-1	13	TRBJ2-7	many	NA	CASSQDLTYEQYF	TGTGCCAGCAGTCAGGACTTGACCTACGAGCAGTACTTC
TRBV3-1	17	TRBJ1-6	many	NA	CASSPTGATTNNSPLHF	TGTGCCAGCAGTCCCACCGGGGCGACAACCAATAATTCACCCCTCCACTTT
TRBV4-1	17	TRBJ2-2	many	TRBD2	CASSQVGGRAGTGELFF	TGCGCCAGCAGCCAAGTCGGCGGGAGGGCCGGAACCGGGGAGCTGTTTTTT
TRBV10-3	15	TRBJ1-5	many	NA	CAISGAGSSNQPQHF	TGTGCCATCAGTGGCGCAGGGTCTAGCAATCAGCCCCAGCATTTT
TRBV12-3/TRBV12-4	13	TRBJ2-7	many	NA	CASSFAGSYEQYF	TGTGCCAGCAGTTTCGCGGGCTCCTACGAGCAGTACTTC
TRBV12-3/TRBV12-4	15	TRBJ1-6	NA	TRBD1	CASREGQGSNSPLHF	TGTGCCAGCAGGGAGGGACAGGGCTCCAATTCACCCCTCCACTTT
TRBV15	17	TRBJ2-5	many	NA	CATSRDPYFQGRETQYF	TGTGCCACCAGCAGAGATCCATATTTCCAGGGACGTGAGACCCAGTACTTC
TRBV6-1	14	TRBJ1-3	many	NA	CASFGPVSGNTIYF	TGTGCCAGCTTTGGACCGGTCTCTGGAAACACCATATATTTT
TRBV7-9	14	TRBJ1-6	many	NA	CASRPGTPQSPLHF	TGTGCCAGCAGACCCGGGACACCTCAATCACCCCTCCACTTT
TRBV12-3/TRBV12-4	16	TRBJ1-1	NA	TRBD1	CASRGQGAFGNTEAFF	TGTGCCAGCAGGGGACAGGGGGCCTTCGGGAACACTGAAGCTTTCTTT
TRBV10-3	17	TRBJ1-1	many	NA	CAISESGGGYPPPEAFF	TGTGCCATCAGTGAGTCGGGGGGAGGCTACCCACCTCCTGAAGCTTTCTTT
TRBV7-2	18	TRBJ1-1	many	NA	CASSKSTTRGLMNTEAFF	TGTGCCAGCAGCAAATCCACAACACGAGGGCTCATGAACACTGAAGCTTTCTTT
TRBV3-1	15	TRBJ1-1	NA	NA	CASSPRPGVATEAFF	TGTGCCAGCAGCCCAAGGCCGGGGGTTGCCACTGAAGCTTTCTTT
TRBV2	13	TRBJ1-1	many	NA	CASSGERDTEAFF	TGTGCCAGCAGTGGGGAACGGGACACTGAAGCTTTCTTT
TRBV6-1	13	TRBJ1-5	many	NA	CASSVRGNQPQHF	TGTGCCAGCAGTGTCCGGGGGAATCAGCCCCAGCATTTT
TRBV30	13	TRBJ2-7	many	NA	CAWSAGSLYEQYF	TGTGCCTGGAGTGCGGGGTCACTCTACGAGCAGTACTTC
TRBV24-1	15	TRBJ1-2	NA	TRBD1	CATSDYRDRGNGYTF	TGTGCCACCAGTGATTACCGGGACAGGGGAAATGGCTACACCTTC
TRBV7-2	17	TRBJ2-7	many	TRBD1	CASSKKAGQAISYEQYF	TGTGCCAGCAGCAAGAAAGCCGGACAGGCCATTTCCTACGAGCAGTACTTC
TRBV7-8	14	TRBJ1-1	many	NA	CASSLQQGATEAFF	TGTGCCAGCAGCTTACAGCAGGGAGCAACTGAAGCTTTCTTT
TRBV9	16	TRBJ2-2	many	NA	CASSTPATGVAGELFF	TGTGCCAGCAGCACCCCCGCGACGGGAGTAGCCGGGGAGCTGTTTTTT
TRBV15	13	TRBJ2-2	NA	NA	CATRTENTGELFF	TGTGCCACCCGGACTGAGAACACCGGGGAGCTGTTTTTT
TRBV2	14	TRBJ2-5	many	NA	CASTRSVTGGTQYF	TGTGCCAGCACCCGGTCTGTAACGGGTGGGACCCAGTACTTC
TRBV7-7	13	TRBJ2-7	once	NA	CASSTRIGGEQYF	TGTGCTAGCAGCACGAGGATAGGGGGCGAGCAGTACTTC
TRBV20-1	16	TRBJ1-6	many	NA	CSARRGRAVYNSPLHF	TGCAGTGCTAGAAGAGGTCGGGCAGTTTATAATTCACCCCTCCACTTT
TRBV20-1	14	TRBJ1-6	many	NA	CTLGCRCHNSPLHF	TGCACCTTGGGATGCCGATGTCATAATTCACCCCTCCACTTT
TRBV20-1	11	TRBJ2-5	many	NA	CSGQIQETQYF	TGCAGTGGACAGATACAAGAGACCCAGTACTTC
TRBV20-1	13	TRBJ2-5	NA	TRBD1	CSARNTGVETQYF	TGCAGTGCTAGGAATACAGGGGTAGAGACCCAGTACTTC
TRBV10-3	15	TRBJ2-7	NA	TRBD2	CAAEDGTSASYEQYF	TGTGCCGCCGAGGACGGGACTAGCGCGAGCTACGAGCAGTACTTC
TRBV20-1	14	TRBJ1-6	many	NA	CSASAGANNTPLHF	TGCAGTGCTAGTGCCGGGGCAAATAATACACCCCTCCACTTT
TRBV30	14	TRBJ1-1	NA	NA	CAWSARQKRTEAFF	TGTGCCTGGAGTGCCCGACAGAAACGGACTGAAGCTTTCTTT
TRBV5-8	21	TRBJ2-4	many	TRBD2	CASSYWGPGTSGSKAKNIQYF	TGTGCCAGCAGTTACTGGGGTCCCGGGACTAGCGGGAGTAAAGCCAAAAACATTCAGTACTTC
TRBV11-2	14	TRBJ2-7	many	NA	CASSATQESYEQYF	TGTGCCAGCAGCGCGACCCAAGAATCCTACGAGCAGTACTTC
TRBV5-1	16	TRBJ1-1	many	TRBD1	CASSPPRTGVNTEAFF	TGCGCCAGCAGCCCCCCCCGGACAGGGGTGAACACTGAAGCTTTCTTT
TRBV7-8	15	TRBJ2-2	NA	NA	CASSPPRVNTGELFF	TGTGCCAGCAGCCCCCCTCGCGTCAACACCGGGGAGCTGTTTTTT
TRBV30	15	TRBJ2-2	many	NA	CAWSSVGWNTGELFF	TGTGCCTGGAGTAGTGTGGGGTGGAACACCGGGGAGCTGTTTTTT
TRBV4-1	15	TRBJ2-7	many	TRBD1	CASSRPGQDSYEQYF	TGCGCCAGCAGCCGGCCGGGACAGGACTCCTACGAGCAGTACTTC
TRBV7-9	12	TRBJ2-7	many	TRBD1	CASSPDRGEQYF	TGTGCCAGCAGCCCTGACAGGGGCGAGCAGTACTTC
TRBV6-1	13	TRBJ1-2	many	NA	CASSNENYYGYTF	TGTGCCAGCAGTAATGAAAATTACTATGGCTACACCTTC
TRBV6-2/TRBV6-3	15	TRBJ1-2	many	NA	CASSYRDGVYYGYTF	TGTGCCAGCAGTTACCGGGACGGAGTCTACTATGGCTACACCTTC
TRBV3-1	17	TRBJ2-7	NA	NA	CASSPSLLPRGNYEQYF	TGTGCCAGCAGCCCCTCTCTGTTACCCAGAGGGAACTACGAGCAGTACTTC
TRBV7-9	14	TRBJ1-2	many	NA	CASGFVGSPYGYTF	TGTGCCAGCGGTTTCGTGGGGTCCCCCTATGGCTACACCTTC
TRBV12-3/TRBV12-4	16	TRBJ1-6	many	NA	CASTPRAGIYNSPLHF	TGTGCCAGTACCCCTAGGGCAGGCATCTATAATTCACCCCTCCACTTT
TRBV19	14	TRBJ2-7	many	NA	CASSLRPSYYEQYF	TGTGCCAGTAGTCTCCGGCCAAGCTACTACGAGCAGTACTTC
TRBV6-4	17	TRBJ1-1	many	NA	CASSRRAAGFMNTEAFF	TGTGCCAGCAGTAGGAGAGCCGCAGGTTTCATGAACACTGAAGCTTTCTTT
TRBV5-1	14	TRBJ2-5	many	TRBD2	CASSWEGSVETQYF	TGCGCCAGCAGCTGGGAGGGTAGCGTAGAGACCCAGTACTTC
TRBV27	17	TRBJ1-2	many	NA	CASSSLGAPFNGDGYTF	TGTGCCAGCAGTTCCCTTGGAGCCCCGTTCAACGGGGATGGCTACACCTTC
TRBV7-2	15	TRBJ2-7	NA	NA	CASSTSGSYSYEQYF	TGTGCCAGCAGCACGAGCGGGTCCTACTCCTACGAGCAGTACTTC
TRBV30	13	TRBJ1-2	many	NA	CAYSVRDRYGYTF	TGTGCCTACTCAGTGAGGGATCGCTATGGCTACACCTTC
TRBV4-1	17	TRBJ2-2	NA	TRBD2	CASRRMPGLAGTGELFF	TGCGCCAGCAGGCGAATGCCGGGACTAGCGGGAACCGGGGAGCTGTTTTTT
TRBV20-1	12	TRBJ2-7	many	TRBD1	CSAGDRVGEQYF	TGCAGTGCTGGGGACAGGGTGGGCGAGCAGTACTTC
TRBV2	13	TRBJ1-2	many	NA	CASGSTLGYGYTF	TGTGCCAGCGGGTCGACCTTGGGATATGGCTACACCTTC
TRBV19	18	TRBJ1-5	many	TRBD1	CASTTSRMDRGKHQPQHF	TGTGCCAGTACCACCTCCCGGATGGACAGGGGAAAGCATCAGCCCCAGCATTTT
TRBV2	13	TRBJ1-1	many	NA	CASEQARGTEAFF	TGTGCCAGCGAACAGGCTAGAGGCACTGAAGCTTTCTTT
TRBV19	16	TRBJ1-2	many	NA	CASSTRRLGLGYGYTF	TGTGCCAGTAGTACACGTCGACTGGGCCTCGGCTATGGCTACACCTTC
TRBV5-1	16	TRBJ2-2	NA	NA	CASSPGQNLNTEELFF	TGCGCCAGCAGCCCGGGACAAAATCTTAACACCGAGGAGCTGTTTTTT